A single sample is the source of the 8 T cell receptor beta chains below, sequenced in a study of T cell responses to AZD1222 COVID-19 vaccine. Produced via immunoSEQ multiplex PCR; TCRdb's table is partial and in-frame only. This table has tens of thousands of clones, 75% to 90% appearing once. The sample here was peripheral blood, taken on day 0 of AZD1222 vaccination. These TCRs come from an adult in good health.

The V and J genes are TRBV9 and TRBJ2-5, with TRBD2 matching over 8 bases. V gave up 0 bases and J gave up 5 bases; unmatched junction bases: 3. The CDR3 totals 14 residues. Germline CDR1 SGDLS, CDR2 YYNGEE. In DNA form, the CDR3 reads TGTGCCAGCAGCGTAGGATCGGGGGGGGAGACCCAGTACTTC. Translating it yields CASSVGSGGETQYF.

The chain combines TRBV6-5 with TRBJ1-1, with 10 bases matching TRBD1. The CDR3 loop spans 14 amino acids. CDR1 is MNHEY, CDR2 SVGAGI, per germline. The V segment lost 0 bases and the J segment 11 bases; nucleotides outside the gene matches: 6. The CDR3 DNA follows: TGTGCCAGCAGTTACTCGAGGTGGACAGGGGGTGCTTTCTTT. It encodes CASSYSRWTGGAFF.

The chain has TRBV5-4 and TRBJ1-4; 9 bases align to TRBD1. V lost 2 bases to trimming and J lost 8 bases; unmatched junction nucleotides: 4. Germline CDR1 reads SGHNT; CDR2 reads YYREEE (reference sequence). The CDR3 is 14 amino acids. The CDR3 region is CASSLQGAEEKLFF. The CDR3, as DNA: TGTGCCAGCAGCTTACAGGGGGCCGAGGAAAAACTGTTTTTT. Together with reference TRBV5-4 and TRBJ1-4, the CDR3 gives the full variable domain: ETGVTQSPTHLIKTRGQQVTLRCSSQSGHNTVSWYQQALGQGPQFIFQYYREEENGRGNFPPRFSGLQFPNYSSELNVNALELDDSALYLCASSLQGAEEKLFFGSGTQLSVL.

This clone was seen only once. The J gene is TRBJ2-1, the V gene TRBV4-2; 8 nucleotides align to TRBD2. This CDR3 has 16 residues. V was pared by 0 bases and J by 7 bases, with 8 bases of the junction left unmatched. Germline V gene sequence: CDR1 LGHNA, CDR2 YNFKEQ. The CDR3: CASSQDYSGGPNEQFF. The CDR3 DNA follows: TGTGCCAGCAGCCAAGATTACAGCGGGGGCCCGAATGAGCAGTTCTTC.

This chain joins TRBV5-4 and TRBJ2-1; 9 bases match TRBD2. The CDR3 length is 16 residues. The V segment lost 4 bases and the J segment 12 bases; nucleotides outside the gene matches: 17. Germline V gene lookup returns CDR1 SGHNT and CDR2 YYREEE (reference sequence). CDR3 DNA: TGTGCCAGCAGCCCTAATAGCGGGGGAGCTTTCCAGGCGCAGTTCTTC. Translating gives CASSPNSGGAFQAQFF.

The V and J genes are TRBV7-9 and TRBJ2-3; D ambiguous. The germline CDR1 and CDR2 sequences are SEHNR and FQNEAQ (reference sequence). V shed 2 bases and J shed 0 bases, with 12 bases lying between them. This CDR3 comprises 16 residues. The chain's CDR3 is CASSLSFAESTDTQYF. The CDR3, as DNA: TGTGCCAGCAGCTTATCTTTCGCGGAGAGCACAGATACGCAGTATTTT. Looking up the rest from reference TRBV7-9 and TRBJ2-3 gives the full variable domain: DTGVSQNPRHKITKRGQNVTFRCDPISEHNRLYWYRQTLGQGPEFLTYFQNEAQLEKSRLLSDRFSAERPKGSFSTLEIQRTEQGDSAMYLCASSLSFAESTDTQYFGPGTRLTVL.

The chain carries TRBV18 and TRBJ1-2, with D maybe TRBD1 (5 bases). This CDR3 contains 14 residues. CDR1 is KGHSH, CDR2 LQKENI, per germline. Trimming left V 2 bases short and J 11 bases short, with 18 bases between. In DNA form, the CDR3 reads TGTGCCAGCTCACCAGAGAGTAGGACAACCTCGTACACCTTC. Translated, it gives CASSPESRTTSYTF.

This clone was observed a single time. CDR3 nucleotides: TGCGCCAGCAGCCAAGAGGCGAGTCAGCCCCAGCATTTT. Translating gives CASSQEASQPQHF. J is TRBJ1-5 and V is TRBV4-1; D gene uncertain. Looked up from germline, CDR1 is MGHRA and CDR2 is YSYEKL. V lost 0 bases, J lost 6 bases, and 6 bases lay in between. The CDR3 loop spans 13 amino acids.